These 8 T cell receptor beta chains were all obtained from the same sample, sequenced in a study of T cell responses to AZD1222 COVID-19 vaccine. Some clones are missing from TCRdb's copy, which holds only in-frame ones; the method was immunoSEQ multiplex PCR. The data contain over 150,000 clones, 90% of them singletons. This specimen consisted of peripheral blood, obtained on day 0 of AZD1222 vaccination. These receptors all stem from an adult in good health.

In DNA, the CDR3 is TGTGCCAGCAGCCCTCCCGCGTTTCGGAACGAGCAGTACTTC. Protein product: CASSPPAFRNEQYF. This chain links TRBV6-2 or TRBV6-3 with TRBJ2-7; D call uncertain. CDR1 and CDR2 from the germline V gene are MNHEY and SVGEGT. This CDR3 is built from 14 residues. The ends were cut back, 6 bases at V and 5 bases at J, with 17 bases in the middle.

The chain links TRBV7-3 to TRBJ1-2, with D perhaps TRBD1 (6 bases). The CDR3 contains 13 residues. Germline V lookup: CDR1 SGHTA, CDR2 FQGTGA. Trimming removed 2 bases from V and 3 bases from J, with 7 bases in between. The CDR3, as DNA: TGTGCCAGCAGCTTAGGACAGTACTATGGCTACACCTTC. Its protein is CASSLGQYYGYTF.

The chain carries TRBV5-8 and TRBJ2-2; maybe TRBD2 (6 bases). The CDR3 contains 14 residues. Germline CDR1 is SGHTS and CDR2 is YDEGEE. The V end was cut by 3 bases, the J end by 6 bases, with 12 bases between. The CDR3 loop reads CASSWLTGAGELFF. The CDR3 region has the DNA TGTGCCAGCAGCTGGCTCACGGGGGCCGGGGAGCTGTTTTTT.

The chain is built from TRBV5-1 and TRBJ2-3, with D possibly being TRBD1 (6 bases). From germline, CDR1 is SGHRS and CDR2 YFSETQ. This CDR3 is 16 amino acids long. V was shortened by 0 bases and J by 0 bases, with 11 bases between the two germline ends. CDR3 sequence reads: CASSLEGGQSTDTQYF. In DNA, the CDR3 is TGCGCCAGCAGCTTGGAAGGCGGACAGAGCACAGATACGCAGTATTTT.

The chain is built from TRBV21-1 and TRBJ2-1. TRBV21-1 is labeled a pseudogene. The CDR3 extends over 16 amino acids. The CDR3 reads CASSKRHWSSYNEQFF. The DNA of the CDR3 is TGTGCCAGCAGCAAAAGACACTGGAGCTCCTACAATGAGCAGTTCTTC.

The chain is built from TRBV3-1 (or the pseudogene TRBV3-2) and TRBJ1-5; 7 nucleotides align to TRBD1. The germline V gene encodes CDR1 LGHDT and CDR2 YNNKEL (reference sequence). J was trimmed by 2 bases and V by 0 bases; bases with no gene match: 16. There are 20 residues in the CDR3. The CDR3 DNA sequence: TGTGCCAGCAGCCAAGATAGGCCAACAGGGGTTTACAGCGGCAATCAGCCCCAGCATTTT. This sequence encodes CASSQDRPTGVYSGNQPQHF.

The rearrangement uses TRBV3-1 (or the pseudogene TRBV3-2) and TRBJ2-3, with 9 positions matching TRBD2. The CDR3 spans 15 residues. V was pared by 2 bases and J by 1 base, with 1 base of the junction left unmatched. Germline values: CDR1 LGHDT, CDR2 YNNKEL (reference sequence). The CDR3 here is CASSQQRGGTDTQYF. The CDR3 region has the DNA TGTGCCAGCAGCCAACAGCGGGGGGGCACAGATACGCAGTATTTT.

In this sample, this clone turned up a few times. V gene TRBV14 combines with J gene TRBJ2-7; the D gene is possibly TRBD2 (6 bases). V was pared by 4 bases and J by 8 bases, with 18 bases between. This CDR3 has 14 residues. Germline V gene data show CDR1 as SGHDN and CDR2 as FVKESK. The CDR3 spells CASSPSGRTTKQYF. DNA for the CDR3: TGTGCCAGCAGCCCAAGTGGCCGGACTACGAAGCAGTACTTC. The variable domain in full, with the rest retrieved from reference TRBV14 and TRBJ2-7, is EAGVTQFPSHSVIEKGQTVTLRCDPISGHDNLYWYRRVMGKEIKFLLHFVKESKQDESGMPNNRFLAERTGGTYSTLKVQPAELEDSGVYFCASSPSGRTTKQYFGPGTRLTVT.